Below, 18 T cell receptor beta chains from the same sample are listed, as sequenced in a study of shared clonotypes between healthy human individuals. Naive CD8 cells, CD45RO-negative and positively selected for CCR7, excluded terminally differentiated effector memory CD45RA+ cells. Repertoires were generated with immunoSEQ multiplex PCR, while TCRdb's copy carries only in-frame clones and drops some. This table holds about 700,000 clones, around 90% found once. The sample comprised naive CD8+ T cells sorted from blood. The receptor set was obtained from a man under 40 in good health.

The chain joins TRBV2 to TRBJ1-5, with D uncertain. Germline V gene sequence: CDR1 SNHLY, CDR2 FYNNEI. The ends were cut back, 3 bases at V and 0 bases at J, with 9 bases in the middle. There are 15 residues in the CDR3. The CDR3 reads CASSDSSTSNQPQHF. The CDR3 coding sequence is TGTGCCAGCAGTGACAGTTCGACTAGCAATCAGCCCCAGCATTTT. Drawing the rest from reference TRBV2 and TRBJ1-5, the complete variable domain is EPEVTQTPSHQVTQMGQEVILRCVPISNHLYFYWYRQILGQKVEFLVSFYNNEISEKSEIFDDQFSVERPDGSNFTLKIRSTKLEDSAMYFCASSDSSTSNQPQHFGDGTRLSIL.

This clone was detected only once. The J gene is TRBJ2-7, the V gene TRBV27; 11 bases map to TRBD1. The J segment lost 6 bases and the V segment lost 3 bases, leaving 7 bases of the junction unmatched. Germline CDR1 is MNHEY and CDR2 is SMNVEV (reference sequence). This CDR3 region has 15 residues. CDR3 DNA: TGTGCCAGCAGTTTCCTGGGGACAGGGGGGCCCGAGCAGTACTTC. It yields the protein CASSFLGTGGPEQYF.

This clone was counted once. CDR3 sequence (DNA): TGTGCCACCAGCAGAGATGAAATGTTGGGGGACACCGGGGAGCTGTTTTTT. This gives the protein CATSRDEMLGDTGELFF. The rearrangement links TRBV15 to TRBJ2-2; D possibly uses TRBD1 or TRBD2 (5 bases each). V lost 0 bases and J lost 3, with 14 bases in between. Germline V gene data show CDR1 as LNHNV and CDR2 as YYDKDF (reference sequence). This CDR3 is 17 amino acids long.

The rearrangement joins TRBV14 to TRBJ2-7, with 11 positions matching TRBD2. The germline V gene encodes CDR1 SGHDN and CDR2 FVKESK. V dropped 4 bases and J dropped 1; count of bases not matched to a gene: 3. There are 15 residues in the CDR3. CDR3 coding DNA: TGTGCCAGCAGCCCTTGGACTAGCGGGTCCTACGAGCAGTACTTC. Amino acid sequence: CASSPWTSGSYEQYF.

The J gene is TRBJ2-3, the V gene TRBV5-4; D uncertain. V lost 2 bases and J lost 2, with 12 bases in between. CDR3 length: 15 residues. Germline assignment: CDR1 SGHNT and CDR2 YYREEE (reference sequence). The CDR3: CASSFTPTPTDTQYF. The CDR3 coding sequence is TGTGCCAGCAGCTTCACCCCTACCCCCACAGATACGCAGTATTTT.

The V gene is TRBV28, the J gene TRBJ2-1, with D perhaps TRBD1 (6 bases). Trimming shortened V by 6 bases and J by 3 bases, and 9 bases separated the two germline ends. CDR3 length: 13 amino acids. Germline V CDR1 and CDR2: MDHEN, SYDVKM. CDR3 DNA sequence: TGTGCCAGCAGCGGACAGAACTACAATGAGCAGTTCTTC. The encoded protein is CASSGQNYNEQFF. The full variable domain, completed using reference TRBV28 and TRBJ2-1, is DVKVTQSSRYLVKRTGEKVFLECVQDMDHENMFWYRQDPGLGLRLIYFSYDVKMKEKGDIPEGYSVSREKKERFSLILESASTNQTSMYLCASSGQNYNEQFFGPGTRLTVL.

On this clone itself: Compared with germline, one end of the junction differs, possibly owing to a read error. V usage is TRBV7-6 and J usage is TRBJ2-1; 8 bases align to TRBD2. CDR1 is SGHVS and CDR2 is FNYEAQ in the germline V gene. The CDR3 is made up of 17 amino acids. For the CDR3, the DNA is TGTGCCAGCAGCTTAATGGCGGGGGGCTTCTCCCACAATGAGCAGTTCTTC. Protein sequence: CASSLMAGGFSHNEQFF.

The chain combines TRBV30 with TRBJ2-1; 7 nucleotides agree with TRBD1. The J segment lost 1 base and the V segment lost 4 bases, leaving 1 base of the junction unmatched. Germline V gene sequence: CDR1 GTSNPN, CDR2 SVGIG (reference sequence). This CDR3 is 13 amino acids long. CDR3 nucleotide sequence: TGTGCCTGGATGACAGGGTCCTACAATGAGCAGTTCTTC. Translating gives CAWMTGSYNEQFF. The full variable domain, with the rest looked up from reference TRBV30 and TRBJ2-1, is SQTIHQWPATLVQPVGSPLSLECTVEGTSNPNLYWYRQAAGRGLQLLFYSVGIGQISSEVPQNLSASRPQDRQFILSSKKLLLSDSGFYLCAWMTGSYNEQFFGPGTRLTVL.

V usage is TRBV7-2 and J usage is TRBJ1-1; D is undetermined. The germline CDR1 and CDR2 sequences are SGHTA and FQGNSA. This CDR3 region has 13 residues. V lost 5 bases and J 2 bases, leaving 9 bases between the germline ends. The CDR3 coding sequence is TGTGCCAGCAGCCAGGACTTAAACACTGAAGCTTTCTTT. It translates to CASSQDLNTEAFF.

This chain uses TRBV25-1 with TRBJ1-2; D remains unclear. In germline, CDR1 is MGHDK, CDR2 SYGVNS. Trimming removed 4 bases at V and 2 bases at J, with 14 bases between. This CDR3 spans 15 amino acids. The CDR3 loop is CASSGRASANYGYTF. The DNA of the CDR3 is TGTGCCAGCAGTGGGCGGGCCTCAGCGAACTATGGCTACACCTTC.

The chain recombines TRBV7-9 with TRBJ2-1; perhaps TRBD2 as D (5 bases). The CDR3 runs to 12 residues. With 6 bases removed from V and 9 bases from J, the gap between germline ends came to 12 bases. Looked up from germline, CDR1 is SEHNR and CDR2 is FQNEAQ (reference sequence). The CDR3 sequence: CASRGSVSEQFF. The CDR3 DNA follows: TGTGCCAGCAGGGGTAGCGTAAGTGAGCAGTTCTTC.

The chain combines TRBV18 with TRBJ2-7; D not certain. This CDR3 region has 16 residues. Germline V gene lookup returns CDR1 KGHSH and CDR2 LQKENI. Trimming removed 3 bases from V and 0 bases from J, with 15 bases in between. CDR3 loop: CASSPAERASSYEQYF. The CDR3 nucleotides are TGTGCCAGCTCACCCGCCGAGCGAGCCAGCTCCTACGAGCAGTACTTC. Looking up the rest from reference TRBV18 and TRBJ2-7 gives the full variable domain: NAGVMQNPRHLVRRRGQEARLRCSPMKGHSHVYWYRQLPEEGLKFMVYLQKENIIDESGMPKERFSAEFPKEGPSILRIQQVVRGDSAAYFCASSPAERASSYEQYFGPGTRLTVT.

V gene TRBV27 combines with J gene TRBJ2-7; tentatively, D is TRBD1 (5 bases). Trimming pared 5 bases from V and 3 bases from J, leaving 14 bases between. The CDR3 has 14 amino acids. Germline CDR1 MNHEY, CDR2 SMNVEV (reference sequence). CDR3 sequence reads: CASSPKLRDYEQYF. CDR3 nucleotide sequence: TGTGCCAGCAGTCCAAAACTCAGGGACTACGAGCAGTACTTC.

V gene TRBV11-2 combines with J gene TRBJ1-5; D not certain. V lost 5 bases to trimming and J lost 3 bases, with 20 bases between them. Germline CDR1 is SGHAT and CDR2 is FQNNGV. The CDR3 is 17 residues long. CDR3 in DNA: TGTGCCAGCAGCCCAGGACTCTCGGACGGATTCAATCAGCCCCAGCATTTT. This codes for CASSPGLSDGFNQPQHF.

The CDR3 region has the DNA TGTGCCAGCAGCTTGGTGGGGGGTCAGGGCACCTATGGCTACACCTTC. This sequence encodes CASSLVGGQGTYGYTF. The V gene is TRBV5-4, the J gene TRBJ1-2; the D gene is possibly TRBD1 (5 bases). Looked up from germline, CDR1 is SGHNT and CDR2 is YYREEE (reference sequence). This CDR3 is 16 amino acids long. Trimming shortened V by 0 bases and J by 4 bases, and 16 bases separated the two germline ends.

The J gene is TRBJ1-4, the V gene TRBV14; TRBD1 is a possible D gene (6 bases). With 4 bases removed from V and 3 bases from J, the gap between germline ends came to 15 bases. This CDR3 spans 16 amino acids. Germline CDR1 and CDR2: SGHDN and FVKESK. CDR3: CASSPGEGVANEKLFF. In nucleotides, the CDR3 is TGTGCCAGCAGCCCCGGGGAGGGGGTTGCTAATGAAAAACTGTTTTTT.

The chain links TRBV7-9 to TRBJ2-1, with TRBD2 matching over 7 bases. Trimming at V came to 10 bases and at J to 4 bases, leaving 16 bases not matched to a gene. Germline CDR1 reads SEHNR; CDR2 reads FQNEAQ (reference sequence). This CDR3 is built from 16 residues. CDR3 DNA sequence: TGTGCCATCCACCTCCGAGAGCGGGACCCATACAATGAGCAGTTCTTC. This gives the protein CAIHLRERDPYNEQFF.

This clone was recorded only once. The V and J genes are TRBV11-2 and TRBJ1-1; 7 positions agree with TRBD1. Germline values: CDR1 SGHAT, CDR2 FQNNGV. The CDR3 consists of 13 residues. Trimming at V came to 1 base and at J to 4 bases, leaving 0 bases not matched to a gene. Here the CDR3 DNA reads TGTGCCAGCAGCTTAGGACAGGGCACTGAAGCTTTCTTT. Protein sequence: CASSLGQGTEAFF. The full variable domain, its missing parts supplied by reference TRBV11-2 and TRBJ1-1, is EAGVAQSPRYKIIEKRQSVAFWCNPISGHATLYWYQQILGQGPKLLIQFQNNGVVDDSQLPKDRFSAERLKGVDSTLKIQPAKLEDSAVYLCASSLGQGTEAFFGQGTRLTVV.